A single sample gave rise to the 28 T cell receptor beta chains below, sequenced in a study of patients and donors after allogeneic stem cell transplantation. TCRdb fed the RT-PCR reads into MiXCR, producing one record per CDR3 protein. The table lists about 960,000 distinct CDR3 sequences, roughly 17% of them singletons, with around 6% in the top ten. The material sequenced was blood, either unsorted or a sorted T cell fraction (not recorded which). Receptors were obtained from a human donor who was either an allogeneic HSCT recipient or a stem cell or donor lymphocyte infusion donor (not recorded which). It is not recorded whose cells these are; they may come from a transplant donor.

The chain employs TRBV6-5 and TRBJ1-6, with D unclear. Deletions cut 0 bases from V and 2 bases from J, with 11 bases between. This CDR3 is built from 17 residues. The germline gives CDR1 MNHEY, CDR2 SVGAGI. The CDR3, as DNA: TGTGCCAGCAGTTACTCGATTGGGATCACCTATAATTCACCCCTCCACTTT. As protein: CASSYSIGITYNSPLHF.

Only a few counts were recorded for this clonotype. The chain employs TRBV5-1 and TRBJ2-7, with no clear D. V was shortened by 2 bases and J by 3 bases, with 9 bases between the two germline ends. The CDR3 length is 13 residues. CDR1 and CDR2 from the germline V gene are SGHRS and YFSETQ. The chain's CDR3 is CASSFGVDYEQYF. The CDR3 nucleotides are TGCGCCAGCAGCTTCGGCGTAGACTACGAGCAGTACTTC. Looking up the rest from reference TRBV5-1 and TRBJ2-7 gives the full variable domain: KAGVTQTPRYLIKTRGQQVTLSCSPISGHRSVSWYQQTPGQGLQFLFEYFSETQRNKGNFPGRFSGRQFSNSRSEMNVSTLELGDSALYLCASSFGVDYEQYFGPGTRLTVT.

This clonotype was seen a few times. The genes are TRBV7-8 and TRBJ1-2; D might be TRBD1 (6 bases). From germline, CDR1 is SGHVS and CDR2 FQNEAQ. With 4 bases removed from V and 0 bases from J, the gap between germline ends came to 12 bases. The length of the CDR3 is 15 residues. The CDR3 reads CASSSRPGANYGYTF. As DNA, the CDR3 is TGTGCCAGCAGCTCGCGCCCAGGGGCTAACTATGGCTACACCTTC.

This clonotype was detected only a few times. The chain combines TRBV14 with TRBJ1-2; TRBD1 matches 10 bases. The V gene end was trimmed by 4 bases and the J gene end by 6 bases; junction bases not matched to a gene: 11. From germline, CDR1 is SGHDN and CDR2 FVKESK. CDR3 length: 16 residues. The CDR3 DNA is TGTGCCAGCAGCCCTAGTTTGGGACAGGGGAAGGATGGCTACACCTTC. As protein: CASSPSLGQGKDGYTF.

This clonotype has only a few counts. The chain links TRBV4-2 to TRBJ1-6; possible D gene TRBD1, 5 bases. V was trimmed by 2 bases and J by 7 bases, leaving 18 bases between them. From germline, CDR1 is LGHNA and CDR2 YNFKEQ. The CDR3 runs to 17 residues. CDR3 amino acids: CASSQLWAGGGNSPLHF. The DNA for the CDR3 is TGTGCCAGCAGCCAACTATGGGCCGGGGGAGGGAATTCACCCCTCCACTTT.

The chain uses TRBV20-1 and TRBJ2-7; possible D gene TRBD1, 6 bases. Trimming stripped 5 bases from V and 2 bases from J, with 16 bases between. CDR1 and CDR2 from the germline V gene are DFQATT and SNEGSKA (reference sequence). The CDR3 runs to 14 residues. The CDR3 coding sequence is TGCAGTGCTGAATTCGGGACAAAACCCTACGAGCAGTACTTC. Its translation is CSAEFGTKPYEQYF.

The chain combines TRBV27 with TRBJ2-7; possible D gene TRBD2, 7 bases. The germline V gene encodes CDR1 MNHEY and CDR2 SMNVEV (reference sequence). The CDR3 contains 14 residues. V gave up 6 bases and J gave up 7 bases, with 19 bases separating them. The DNA of the CDR3 is TGTGCCAGCAGGAAGGGGGGGGGTCATGGTGAGCAGTACTTC. This gives the protein CASRKGGGHGEQYF.

The chain is built from TRBV5-1 and TRBJ1-1; D uncertain. The V end lost 3 bases, the J end lost 0 bases, and 15 bases lay between the germline ends. Germline V lookup: CDR1 SGHRS, CDR2 YFSETQ. The CDR3 is 16 residues long. The CDR3 spells CASSSDGRNLNTEAFF. The CDR3 nucleotides read TGCGCCAGCAGCTCGGACGGCCGTAATTTGAACACTGAAGCTTTCTTT.

The V gene is TRBV7-2, the J gene TRBJ1-2; 9 bases align to TRBD1. V gave up 5 bases and J gave up 7 bases; unmatched junction bases: 8. Germline V gives CDR1 SGHTA, CDR2 FQGNSA. The CDR3 loop spans 14 amino acids. CDR3 loop: CASSQLGQGRGYTF. The DNA for the CDR3 is TGTGCCAGCAGCCAATTGGGACAGGGTCGTGGCTACACCTTC.

The chain is built from TRBV24-1 and TRBJ2-3, with D unclear. Trimming removed 2 bases at V and 6 bases at J, with 5 bases between. The CDR3 length is 12 residues. Germline V gene data show CDR1 as KGHDR and CDR2 as SFDVKD. In DNA form, the CDR3 reads TGTGCCACCAGTGATTCTGAGGATACGCAGTATTTT. Translation: CATSDSEDTQYF.

CDR3 protein: CASSVAGDEQFF. CDR3 coding DNA: TGTGCCAGCAGCGTAGCGGGAGATGAGCAGTTCTTC. V gene TRBV9 combines with J gene TRBJ2-1, with D possibly matching TRBD2 (6 bases). Germline assignment: CDR1 SGDLS and CDR2 YYNGEE. V was pared by 0 bases and J by 8 bases, with 6 bases between. The CDR3 is 12 amino acids.

CDR3 bases: TGCGCCAGCAGGGGACAGGGGGTATCCGAGCAGTACTTC. Its protein is CASRGQGVSEQYF. The chain joins TRBV5-1 to TRBJ2-7; 11 bases line up with TRBD1. There are 13 residues in the CDR3. CDR1 and CDR2 from the germline V gene are SGHRS and YFSETQ. V dropped 5 bases and J dropped 6; count of bases not matched to a gene: 4.

This chain uses TRBV21-1 with TRBJ2-2; no check of the table's D call, TRBD1, against the DNA was made. TRBV21-1 corresponds to a pseudogene. This CDR3 has 16 residues. CDR3 region: CASSKGIGQGDGELFF. The DNA for the CDR3 is TGTGCCAGCAGCAAAGGAATAGGGCAGGGGGACGGGGAGCTGTTTTTT.

This clonotype was detected many times. The chain links TRBV5-6 to TRBJ2-6, with TRBD1 as a possible D gene (5 bases). Trimming pared 2 bases from V and 2 bases from J, leaving 5 bases between. This CDR3 is 14 amino acids long. Germline lookup yields CDR1 SGHDT and CDR2 YYEEEE. CDR3 in amino acids: CASSLGAGANVLTF. Written as DNA, the CDR3 is TGTGCCAGCAGCTTAGGGGCTGGGGCCAACGTCCTGACTTTC.

This clonotype was counted a few times. The CDR3 region is CSVEGQSYEQYF. Here the CDR3 DNA reads TGCAGCGTCGAGGGACAGTCCTACGAGCAGTACTTC. V is TRBV29-1 and J is TRBJ2-7, with 7 positions matching TRBD1. V was clipped by 6 bases and J by 1 base; unmatched bases: 3. The CDR3 extends over 12 amino acids. Per germline, CDR1 SQVTM and CDR2 ANQGSEA.

The rearrangement uses TRBV3-1 and TRBJ2-2; D is unclear. The CDR3 covers 13 residues. V lost 4 bases and J lost 7, with 10 bases in between. CDR1 is LGHDT, CDR2 YNNKEL, per germline (reference sequence). Here the CDR3 reads CASSPHTRGELFF. The DNA of the CDR3 is TGTGCCAGCAGCCCACATACCCGCGGGGAGCTGTTTTTT.

This chain connects TRBV5-1 to TRBJ2-3; 13 bases map to TRBD2. J gave up 2 bases and V 1 base, and 1 base lay outside the gene matches. The CDR3 loop spans 16 amino acids. Looked up from germline, CDR1 is SGHRS and CDR2 is YFSETQ. The DNA of the CDR3 is TGCGCCAGCAGCTTGACTAGCGGGAGGGCCACAGATACGCAGTATTTT. Its translation: CASSLTSGRATDTQYF.

This clonotype was counted a few times. This CDR3 is CASSLLRGKLFF. DNA for the CDR3: TGTGCCAGCAGTTTACTCAGGGGAAAACTGTTTTTT. This chain connects TRBV27 to TRBJ1-4; TRBD1 might be the D (6 bases). The germline V and J ends were trimmed by 2 bases and 10 bases, with 8 bases remaining between them. This CDR3 has 12 residues. Germline V gene lookup returns CDR1 MNHEY and CDR2 SMNVEV (reference sequence).

The chain links TRBV6-2 or TRBV6-3 to TRBJ2-7; 11 bases agree with TRBD2. Trimming took 2 bases from V and 0 from J; bases not matched to a gene: 6. The CDR3 consists of 17 residues. The germline gives CDR1 MNHEY, CDR2 SVGEGT. The CDR3, as DNA: TGTGCCAGCAGTTACCCTAGACTAGCGGGGACCTCCTACGAGCAGTACTTC. This codes for CASSYPRLAGTSYEQYF.

This clonotype was detected a few times. The CDR3: CATGTGTSGSNEQFF. The CDR3 DNA sequence: TGTGCCACCGGCACCGGGACTAGCGGGAGCAATGAGCAGTTCTTC. This chain uses TRBV15 with TRBJ2-1; 14 bases map to TRBD2. Germline assignment: CDR1 LNHNV and CDR2 YYDKDF (reference sequence). CDR3 length equals 15 residues. J lost 6 bases, V lost 8 bases, and 6 bases had no gene match.

This clonotype was picked up a small number of times. The genes are TRBV4-2 and TRBJ2-3; 8 bases match TRBD1. CDR3 length: 16 residues. V was clipped by 0 bases and J by 2 bases; unmatched bases: 4. Germline CDR1 LGHNA, CDR2 YNFKEQ. This CDR3 is CASSQDGGQATDTQYF. As DNA, the CDR3 is TGTGCCAGCAGCCAAGACGGGGGACAGGCCACAGATACGCAGTATTTT.

The gene calls are TRBV4-3 and TRBJ1-6, with D uncertain. The CDR3 consists of 14 residues. Trimming took off 0 bases at V and 9 bases at J, with 9 bases between the two ends. Germline V lookup: CDR1 LGHNA, CDR2 YSLEER. The CDR3 DNA reads as TGCGCCAGCAGCCAAGATATTGCGTCTTCACCCCTCCACTTT. Its translation: CASSQDIASSPLHF.

A remark on this clonotype: At one end, the junction sequence differs from germline, possibly due to a read error. The V gene is TRBV11-2, the J gene TRBJ2-1; 7 bases fit TRBD1. The CDR3 sequence is 17 residues long. Germline V gene lookup returns CDR1 SGHAT and CDR2 FQNNGV. CDR3 region: CASSLDTTGSSYNEQFF. The CDR3 DNA reads as TGTGCCAGCAGCCTAGATACGACAGGGAGCTCCTACAATGAGCAGTTCTTC.

At least ten counts were recorded for this clonotype. This chain joins TRBV6-5 and TRBJ2-3, with D perhaps being TRBD1 or TRBD2 (6 bases each). This CDR3 contains 15 residues. Germline V lookup: CDR1 MNHEY, CDR2 SVGAGI. V lost 0 bases to trimming and J lost 8 bases, with 15 bases between them. CDR3 sequence: CASSYSSAGRGTQYF. The CDR3 nucleotides are TGTGCCAGCAGTTACTCGTCAGCGGGCAGGGGTACGCAGTATTTT.

This clonotype was seen more than once but under ten times. The rearrangement links TRBV20-1 to TRBJ2-5; D not certain. Looked up from germline, CDR1 is DFQATT and CDR2 is SNEGSKA (reference sequence). CDR3 length: 11 amino acids. Between the trimmed V and J ends, which lost 4 bases and 3 bases, there was a span of 6 bases. The CDR3 DNA sequence: TGCAGTGCTAACCCTAAAGAGACCCAGTACTTC. It yields the protein CSANPKETQYF.

V usage is TRBV6-1 and J usage is TRBJ1-4; D perhaps matches TRBD1 (5 bases). This CDR3 comprises 19 residues. Trimming shortened V by 0 bases and J by 4 bases, and 21 bases separated the two germline ends. The germline gives CDR1 MNHNS, CDR2 SASEGT. DNA of the CDR3: TGTGCCAGCAGTGAAGCTAAAGTGAGGCCGGGGGACCTTAATGAAAAACTGTTTTTT. It translates to CASSEAKVRPGDLNEKLFF.

This chain uses TRBV29-1 with TRBJ2-3; the D call may be TRBD1 or TRBD2 (5 bases each). This CDR3 is 13 amino acids long. V dropped 0 bases and J dropped 8 bases, with 12 bases sitting between them. Germline assignment: CDR1 SQVTM and CDR2 ANQGSEA. The CDR3 reads CSVEDVGGSTQYF. The CDR3 DNA sequence: TGCAGCGTTGAAGATGTTGGGGGTTCTACGCAGTATTTT.

The chain combines TRBV11-2 with TRBJ2-1; 9 nucleotides align to TRBD2. The CDR3 has 18 amino acids. Germline V lookup: CDR1 SGHAT, CDR2 FQNNGV. V lost 5 bases to trimming and J lost 6 bases; unmatched junction nucleotides: 17. The CDR3 loop is CASSPVELAGRQLNEQFF. CDR3 bases: TGTGCCAGCAGCCCCGTGGAACTAGCGGGTAGGCAGCTCAATGAGCAGTTCTTC.